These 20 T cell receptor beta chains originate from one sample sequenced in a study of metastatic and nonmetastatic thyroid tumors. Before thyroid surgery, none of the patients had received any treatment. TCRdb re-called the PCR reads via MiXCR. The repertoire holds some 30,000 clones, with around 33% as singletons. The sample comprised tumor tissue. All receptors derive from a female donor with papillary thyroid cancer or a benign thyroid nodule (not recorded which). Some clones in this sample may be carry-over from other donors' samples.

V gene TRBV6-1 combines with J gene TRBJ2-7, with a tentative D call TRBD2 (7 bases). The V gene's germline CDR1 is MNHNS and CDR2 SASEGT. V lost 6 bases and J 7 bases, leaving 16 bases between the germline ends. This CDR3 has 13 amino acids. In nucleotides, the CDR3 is TGTGCCAGCAGAGAGGGGGGGCCCATGGAGCAGTACTTC. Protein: CASREGGPMEQYF.

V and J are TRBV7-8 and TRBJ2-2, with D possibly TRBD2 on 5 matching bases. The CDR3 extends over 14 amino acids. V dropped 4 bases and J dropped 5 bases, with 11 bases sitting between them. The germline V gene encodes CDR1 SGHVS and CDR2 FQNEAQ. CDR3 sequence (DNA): TGTGCCAGCAGCTCCGACTATAAAACCGGGGAGCTGTTTTTT. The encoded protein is CASSSDYKTGELFF. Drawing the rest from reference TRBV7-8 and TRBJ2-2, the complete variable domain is GAGVSQSPRYKVAKRGQDVALRCDPISGHVSLFWYQQALGQGPEFLTYFQNEAQLDKSGLPSDRFFAERPEGSVSTLKIQRTQQEDSAVYLCASSSDYKTGELFFGEGSRLTVL.

The CDR3 sequence: CASTLGQGAGGYTF. Here the CDR3 DNA reads TGTGCCAGCACTCTGGGGCAGGGGGCCGGAGGCTACACCTTC. The rearrangement uses TRBV28 and TRBJ1-2; 8 bases line up with TRBD1. Germline CDR1 is MDHEN and CDR2 is SYDVKM. V shed 7 bases and J 8 bases; nucleotides not matched to a gene: 12. The CDR3 length is 14 residues.

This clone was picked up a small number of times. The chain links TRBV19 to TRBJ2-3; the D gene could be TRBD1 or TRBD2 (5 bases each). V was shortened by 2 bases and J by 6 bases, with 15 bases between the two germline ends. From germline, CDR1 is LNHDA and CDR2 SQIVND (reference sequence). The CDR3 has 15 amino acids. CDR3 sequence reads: CASSISPAGADTQYF. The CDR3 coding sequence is TGTGCCAGTAGTATATCCCCCGCCGGGGCCGATACGCAGTATTTT. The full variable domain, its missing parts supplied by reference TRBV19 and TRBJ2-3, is DGGITQSPKYLFRKEGQNVTLSCEQNLNHDAMYWYRQDPGQGLRLIYYSQIVNDFQKGDIAEGYSVSREKKESFPLTVTSAQKNPTAFYLCASSISPAGADTQYFGPGTRLTVL.

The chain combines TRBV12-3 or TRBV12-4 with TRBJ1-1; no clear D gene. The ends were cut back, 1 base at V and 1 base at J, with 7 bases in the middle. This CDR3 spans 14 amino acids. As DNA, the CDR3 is TGTGCCAGCAGTTTAGGCGTTGGGAACACTGAAGCTTTCTTT. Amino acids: CASSLGVGNTEAFF.

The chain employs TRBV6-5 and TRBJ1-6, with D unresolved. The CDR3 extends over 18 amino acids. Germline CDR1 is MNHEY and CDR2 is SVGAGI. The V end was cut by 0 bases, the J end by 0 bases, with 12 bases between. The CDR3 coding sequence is TGTGCCAGCAGTTACTCGGCCCGCCGGAGCTCCTATAATTCACCCCTCCACTTT. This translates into CASSYSARRSSYNSPLHF.

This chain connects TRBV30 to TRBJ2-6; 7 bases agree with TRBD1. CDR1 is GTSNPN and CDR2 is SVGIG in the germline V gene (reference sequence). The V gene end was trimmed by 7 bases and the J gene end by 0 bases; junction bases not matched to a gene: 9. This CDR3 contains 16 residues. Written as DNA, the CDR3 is TGTGCCTTTTCGGGACAGATAGTCTCTGGGGCCAACGTCCTGACTTTC. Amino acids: CAFSGQIVSGANVLTF. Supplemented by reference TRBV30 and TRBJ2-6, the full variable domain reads SQTIHQWPATLVQPVGSPLSLECTVEGTSNPNLYWYRQAAGRGLQLLFYSVGIGQISSEVPQNLSASRPQDRQFILSSKKLLLSDSGFYLCAFSGQIVSGANVLTFGAGSRLTVL.

CDR3 loop: CASSLGGDYGYTF. In nucleotides, the CDR3 is TGTGCCAGCAGCTTAGGCGGGGACTATGGCTACACCTTC. V is TRBV7-9 and J is TRBJ1-2; no definite D call. Per the germline V gene, CDR1 is SEHNR and CDR2 is FQNEAQ (reference sequence). V shed 1 base and J shed 3 bases, with 6 bases lying between them. The CDR3 length is 13 residues.

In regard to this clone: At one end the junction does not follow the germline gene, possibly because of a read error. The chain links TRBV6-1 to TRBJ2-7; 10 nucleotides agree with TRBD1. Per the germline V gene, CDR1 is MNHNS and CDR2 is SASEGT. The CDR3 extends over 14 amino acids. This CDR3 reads CASREGQGAYEQYF. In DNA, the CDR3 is TGTGCCAGCAGGGAAGGACAGGGGGCCTACGAGCAGTACTTC.

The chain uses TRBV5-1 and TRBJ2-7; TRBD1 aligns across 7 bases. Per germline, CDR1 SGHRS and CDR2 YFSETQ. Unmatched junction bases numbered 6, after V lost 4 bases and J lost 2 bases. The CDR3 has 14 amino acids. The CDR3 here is CASSRIQGTYEQYF. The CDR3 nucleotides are TGCGCCAGCAGCCGGATACAGGGGACCTACGAGCAGTACTTC.

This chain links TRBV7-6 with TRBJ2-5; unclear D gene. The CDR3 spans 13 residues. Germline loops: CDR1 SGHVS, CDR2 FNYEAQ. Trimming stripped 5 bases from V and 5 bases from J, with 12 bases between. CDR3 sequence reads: CASSVRVGETQYF. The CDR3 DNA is TGTGCCAGCAGCGTACGAGTGGGGGAGACCCAGTACTTC.

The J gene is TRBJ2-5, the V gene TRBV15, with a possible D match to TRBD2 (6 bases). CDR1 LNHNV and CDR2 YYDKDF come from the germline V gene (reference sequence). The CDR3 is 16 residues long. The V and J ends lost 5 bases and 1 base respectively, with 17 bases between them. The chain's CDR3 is CATSSRISGVQETQYF. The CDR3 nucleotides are TGTGCCACCAGCTCTCGGATTTCGGGGGTCCAAGAGACCCAGTACTTC.

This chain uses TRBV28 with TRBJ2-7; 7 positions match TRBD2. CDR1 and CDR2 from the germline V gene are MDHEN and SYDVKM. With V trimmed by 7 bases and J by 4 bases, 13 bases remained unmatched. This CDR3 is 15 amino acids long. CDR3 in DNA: TGTGCCAGCATTTCCCCAACCGGGAGGACATACGAGCAGTACTTC. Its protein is CASISPTGRTYEQYF. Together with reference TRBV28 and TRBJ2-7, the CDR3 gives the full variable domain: DVKVTQSSRYLVKRTGEKVFLECVQDMDHENMFWYRQDPGLGLRLIYFSYDVKMKEKGDIPEGYSVSREKKERFSLILESASTNQTSMYLCASISPTGRTYEQYFGPGTRLTVT.

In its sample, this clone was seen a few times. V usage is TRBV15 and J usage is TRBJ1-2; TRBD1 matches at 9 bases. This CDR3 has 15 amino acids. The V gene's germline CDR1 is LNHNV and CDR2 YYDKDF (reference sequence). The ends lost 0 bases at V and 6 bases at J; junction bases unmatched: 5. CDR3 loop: CATSRDWTGVDGYTF. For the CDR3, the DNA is TGTGCCACCAGCAGAGATTGGACAGGGGTGGATGGCTACACCTTC.

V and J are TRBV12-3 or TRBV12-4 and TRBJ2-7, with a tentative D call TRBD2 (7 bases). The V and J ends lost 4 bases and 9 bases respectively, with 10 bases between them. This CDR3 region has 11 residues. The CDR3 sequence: CASSSGEGQYF. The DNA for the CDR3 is TGTGCCAGCAGTTCAGGGGAGGGGCAGTACTTC.

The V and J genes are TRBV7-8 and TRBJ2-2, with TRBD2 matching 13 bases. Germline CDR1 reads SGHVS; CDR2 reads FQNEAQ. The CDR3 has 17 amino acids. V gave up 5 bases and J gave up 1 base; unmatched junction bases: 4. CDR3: CASSPRTSGGNTGELFF. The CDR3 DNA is TGTGCCAGCAGCCCCCGGACTAGCGGGGGGAACACCGGGGAGCTGTTTTTT.

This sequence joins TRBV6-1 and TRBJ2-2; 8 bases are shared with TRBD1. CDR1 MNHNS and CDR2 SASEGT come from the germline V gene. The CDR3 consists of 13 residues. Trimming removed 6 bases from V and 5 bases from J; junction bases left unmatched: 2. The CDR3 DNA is TGTGCCAGCAGCAGGGGGCCGACCGGGGAGCTGTTTTTT. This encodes CASSRGPTGELFF.

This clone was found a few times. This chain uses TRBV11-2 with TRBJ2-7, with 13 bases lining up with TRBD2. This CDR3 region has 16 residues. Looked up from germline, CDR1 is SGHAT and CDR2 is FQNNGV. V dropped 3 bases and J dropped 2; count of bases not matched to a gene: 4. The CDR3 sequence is CASSFTSGGVPYEQYF. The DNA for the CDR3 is TGTGCCAGCAGCTTTACTAGCGGGGGGGTCCCCTACGAGCAGTACTTC.

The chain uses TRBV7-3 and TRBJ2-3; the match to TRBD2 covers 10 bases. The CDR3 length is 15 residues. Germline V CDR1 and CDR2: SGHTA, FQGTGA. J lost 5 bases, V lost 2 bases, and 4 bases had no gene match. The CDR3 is CASSLGLAARDTQYF. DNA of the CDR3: TGTGCCAGCAGCTTAGGACTAGCGGCCCGAGATACGCAGTATTTT.

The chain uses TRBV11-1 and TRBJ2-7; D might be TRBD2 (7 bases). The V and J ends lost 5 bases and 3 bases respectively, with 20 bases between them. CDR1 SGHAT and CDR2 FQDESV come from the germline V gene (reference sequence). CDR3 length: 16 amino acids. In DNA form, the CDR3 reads TGTGCCAGCAGCCCATCACGCGGGGGCGACGTCTACGAGCAGTACTTC. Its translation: CASSPSRGGDVYEQYF.